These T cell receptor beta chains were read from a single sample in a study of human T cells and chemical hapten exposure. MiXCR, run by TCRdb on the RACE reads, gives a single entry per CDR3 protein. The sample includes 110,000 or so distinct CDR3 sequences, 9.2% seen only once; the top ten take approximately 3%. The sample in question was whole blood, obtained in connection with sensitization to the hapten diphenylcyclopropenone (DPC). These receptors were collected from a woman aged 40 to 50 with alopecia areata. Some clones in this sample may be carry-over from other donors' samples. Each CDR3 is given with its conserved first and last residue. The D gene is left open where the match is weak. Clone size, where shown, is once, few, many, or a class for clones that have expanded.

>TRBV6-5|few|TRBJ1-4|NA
TGTGCCAGCAGTTACACCTACAGGGAGGGTGGTGAAAAACTGTTTTTT
CASSYTYREGGEKLFF
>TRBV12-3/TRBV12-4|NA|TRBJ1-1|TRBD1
TGTGCCAGCAGTCCCGGACAGGGGGCTGTAACTGAAGCTTTCTTT
CASSPGQGAVTEAFF
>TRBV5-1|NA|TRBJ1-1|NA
TGCGCCAGCAGCTTGGATCCGAACCTGAACACTGAAGCTTTCTTT
CASSLDPNLNTEAFF
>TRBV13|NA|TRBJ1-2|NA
TGTGCCAGCAGCTTAAGGGGAGGGGACTATGGCTACACCTTC
CASSLRGGDYGYTF
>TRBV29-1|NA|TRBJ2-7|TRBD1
TGCAGCGGGGGACAGGGGTTGGGCTACGAGCAGTACTTC
CSGGQGLGYEQYF
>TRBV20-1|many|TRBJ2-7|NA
TGCAGTGCCCCCCCACAGGGCTACGAGCAGTACTTC
CSAPPQGYEQYF
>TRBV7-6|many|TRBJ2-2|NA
TGTGCCAGCAGCTTCAGGGGCGGGGAGCTGTTTTTT
CASSFRGGELFF
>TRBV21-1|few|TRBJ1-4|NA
TGTGCCAGCAGCGGGAAACAGGTCAATGAAAAACTGTTTTTT
CASSGKQVNEKLFF
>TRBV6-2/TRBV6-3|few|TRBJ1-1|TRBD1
TGTGCCAGCTTAGGGGGCCCGCCCATGAACACTGAAGCTTTCTTT
CASLGGPPMNTEAFF
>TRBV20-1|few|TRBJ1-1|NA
TGCAGTGCTAGAGGAGCAGGGTCGGACACTGAAGCTTTCTTT
CSARGAGSDTEAFF
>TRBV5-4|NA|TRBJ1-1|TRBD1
TGTGCCAGCAGGCCCATACAGGGGGTGGCCACTGAAGCTTTCTTT
CASRPIQGVATEAFF
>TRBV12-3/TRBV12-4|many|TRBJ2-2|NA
TGTGCCAGCAGTTTTGGCAGTTCCCCGTTTTTT
CASSFGSSPFF
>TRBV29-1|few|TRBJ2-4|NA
TGCAGCGTGGGGGAGGGGGCTACGGCCAAAAACATTCAGTACTTC
CSVGEGATAKNIQYF
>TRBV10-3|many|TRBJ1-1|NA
TGTGCCATCAAAGGGACATTGAACACTGAAGCTTTCTTT
CAIKGTLNTEAFF
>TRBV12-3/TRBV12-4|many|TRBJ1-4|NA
TGTGCCAGCAGTTTTGACACCTCTAATGAAAAACTGTTTTTT
CASSFDTSNEKLFF
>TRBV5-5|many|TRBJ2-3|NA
TGTGCCAGCAGCTTGGCCAGCTGGGGCAGCACAGATACGCAGTATTTT
CASSLASWGSTDTQYF
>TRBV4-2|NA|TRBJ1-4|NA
TGTGCCAGCAGCCAAGACGAACGAATGGAAAAACTGTTTTTT
CASSQDERMEKLFF
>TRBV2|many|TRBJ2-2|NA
TGTGCCAGCAACGGGAACACCGGGGAGCTGTTTTTT
CASNGNTGELFF
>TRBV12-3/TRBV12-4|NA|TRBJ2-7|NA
TGTGCCAGCAGTTCCTATCTCGAGCAGTACTTC
CASSSYLEQYF
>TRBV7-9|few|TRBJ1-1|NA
TGTGCCAGCAGCCAGGGAGGAGCTGAAGCTTTCTTT
CASSQGGAEAFF
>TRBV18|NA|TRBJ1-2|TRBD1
TGTGCCAGCTCACCACCGACAGGGTACTATGGCTACACCTTC
CASSPPTGYYGYTF
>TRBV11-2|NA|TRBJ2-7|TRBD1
TGTGCCAGCAGTTCCGGACAGGGACCCTTGGAGCAGTACTTC
CASSSGQGPLEQYF
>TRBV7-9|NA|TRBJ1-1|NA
TGTGCCAGCAGCTTAGCGCTCGGGGTGGCTTTCTTT
CASSLALGVAFF
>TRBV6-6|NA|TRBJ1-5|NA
TGTGCCAGCAGTTACACCGAACAGAATCAGCCCCAGCATTTT
CASSYTEQNQPQHF
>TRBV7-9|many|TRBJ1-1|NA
TGTGCCAGCAGCCAAGCAGGGATGACTTTCTTT
CASSQAGMTFF
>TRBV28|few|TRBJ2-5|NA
TGTGCCAGCAGTTTTTCAGCGAGCCAAGAGACCCAGTACTTC
CASSFSASQETQYF
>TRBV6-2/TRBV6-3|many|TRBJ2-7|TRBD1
TGTGCCAGCAGTACCCGGACAGGCCCTGGGTTTTACCAGCAGTACTTC
CASSTRTGPGFYQQYF
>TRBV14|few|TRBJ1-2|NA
TGTGCCAGCAGCCGGGATTGGACGGGATACTATGGCTACACCTTC
CASSRDWTGYYGYTF
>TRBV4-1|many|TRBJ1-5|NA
TGCGCCAGCAGCCAAGACAGCGAGGGGGTAATTTTTTATCAGCCCCAGCATTTT
CASSQDSEGVIFYQPQHF
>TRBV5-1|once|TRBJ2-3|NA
TGCGCCAGTGACGCAGGGAAAGGAGCTAGCACAGATACGCAGTATTTT
CASDAGKGASTDTQYF
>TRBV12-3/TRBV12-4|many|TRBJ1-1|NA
TGTGCCAGCAGCCCCTACGGTCAACTGGGGCACACTGAAGCTTTCTTT
CASSPYGQLGHTEAFF
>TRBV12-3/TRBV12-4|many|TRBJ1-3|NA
TGTGCCAGCAGTCGACTCATGGGCCGCCTAGAATTT
CASSRLMGRLEF
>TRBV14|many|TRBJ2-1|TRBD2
TGTGCCAGCAGCCAAGGTTACGCGGGCCGGGGGGTCTTC
CASSQGYAGRGVF
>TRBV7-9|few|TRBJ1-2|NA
TGTGCCAGCAGCTTAGACGGCGATGGCTACACCTTC
CASSLDGDGYTF
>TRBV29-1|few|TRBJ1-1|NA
TGCAGCGTTGTATTGGCGAGGATGAACACTGAAGCTTTCTTT
CSVVLARMNTEAFF
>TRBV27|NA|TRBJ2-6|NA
TGTGCCAGCAGTTTGTGGGGGGCTGGGGCCAACGTCCTGACTTTC
CASSLWGAGANVLTF
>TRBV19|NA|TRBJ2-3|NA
TGTGCCAGTAGTTACAGGGTGGATACGCAGTATTTT
CASSYRVDTQYF
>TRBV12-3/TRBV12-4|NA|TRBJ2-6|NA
TGTGCCAGCAGTCCCAAAGCCCTCTCTGGGGCCAACGTCCTGACTTTC
CASSPKALSGANVLTF
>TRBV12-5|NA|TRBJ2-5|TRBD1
TGTGCTAGTGGTTCCGGACAGGGCCCCCAAGAGACCCAGTACTTC
CASGSGQGPQETQYF
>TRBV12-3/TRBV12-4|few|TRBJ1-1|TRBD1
TGTGCCAGCAGTTTCCTAACAGGGGGGAACACTGAAGCTTTCTTT
CASSFLTGGNTEAFF
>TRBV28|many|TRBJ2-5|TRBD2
TGTGCCAGCAGTCCCCTCCACGGGACTAGCGGGGGGGCCTCAGAGACCCAGTACTTC
CASSPLHGTSGGASETQYF
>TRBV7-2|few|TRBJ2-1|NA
TGTGCCAGCAGCTTAGACGCCCACAATGAGCAGTTCTTC
CASSLDAHNEQFF
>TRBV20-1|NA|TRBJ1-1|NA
TGCAGTGCCTGGAGGGGGGACATGAACACTGAAGCTTTCTTT
CSAWRGDMNTEAFF
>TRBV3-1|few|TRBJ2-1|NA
TGTGCCAGCAGCCAATATTCGGATAGCTACAATGAGCAGTTCTTC
CASSQYSDSYNEQFF
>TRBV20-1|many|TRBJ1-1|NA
TGCAGTGCTAGAGATCCGGGGCCCCGGGTTAACACTGAAGCTTTCTTT
CSARDPGPRVNTEAFF
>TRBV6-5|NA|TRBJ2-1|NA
TGTGCCAGCAGTTACAGGATCGGGGGCCACAATGAGCAGTTCTTC
CASSYRIGGHNEQFF
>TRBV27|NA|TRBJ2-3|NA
TGTGCCAGCACAGAACGGGATCCGAGCACAGATACGCAGTATTTT
CASTERDPSTDTQYF
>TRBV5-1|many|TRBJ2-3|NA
TGCGCCAGCGGGTGGGGTGGCACAGATACGCAGTATTTT
CASGWGGTDTQYF
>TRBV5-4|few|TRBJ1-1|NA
TGTGCCAGCAGCATTGACGGACACGTGAACACTGAAGCTTTCTTT
CASSIDGHVNTEAFF
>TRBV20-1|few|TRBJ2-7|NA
TGCAGTGCTAGATCCCGAGAGGGGGTAAACTCCTACGAGCAGTACTTC
CSARSREGVNSYEQYF
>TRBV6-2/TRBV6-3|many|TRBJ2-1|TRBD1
TGTGCCAGCAGTCATACAGGGGGGATGTACAATGAGCAGTTCTTC
CASSHTGGMYNEQFF
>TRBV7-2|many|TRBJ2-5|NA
TGTGCCAGCAGCTTGCCCCCGGTGGAGACCCAGTACTTC
CASSLPPVETQYF
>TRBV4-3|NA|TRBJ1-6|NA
TGCGCCAGCAGCCAAGAACTACGCACAGGGAACTCACCCCTCCACTTT
CASSQELRTGNSPLHF
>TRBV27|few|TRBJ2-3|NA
TGTGCCAGCAGTGACCGGCCCGCAGATACGCAGTATTTT
CASSDRPADTQYF
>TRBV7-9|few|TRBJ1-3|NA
TGTGCCAGCAGCTTACCCGCTGGGGGAAACACCATATATTTT
CASSLPAGGNTIYF
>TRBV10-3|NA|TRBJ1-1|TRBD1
TGTGCCATCAGTACCGGGACAGGGGGAGCCAACACTGAAGCTTTCTTT
CAISTGTGGANTEAFF
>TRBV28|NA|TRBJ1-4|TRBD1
TGTGCCAGCAGCCAAAGGGGGCTGGATGAAAAACTGTTTTTT
CASSQRGLDEKLFF